What follows describes a single TCR beta chain. Its antigen remains unidentified. Then a second PCR, running about 7 to 11 cycles, was carried out with a sample-barcoded 5' primer and a J-beta primer mix. TCRdb reprocessed the 5' RACE reads via MiXCR and lists one record per CDR3 protein. The sample yields approximately 670,000 distinct CDR3 sequences, around 38% seen once. This record belongs to a study of blood T cells in healthy people across ages. Germline V lookup: CDR1 ENHRY, CDR2 SYGVKD. V gave up 4 bases and J gave up 1 base, with 18 bases separating them. This CDR3 has 17 amino acids. The study's findings and limits: Investigators treated diversity estimates from one million T cells as underestimates.

The clonotype was recovered from a man older than 75 in good health. J is TRBJ2-3 and V is TRBV10-3; D not certain. Specimen: blood. The CDR3 protein is CAISAVSIPPGTDTQYF. In DNA, the CDR3 is TGTGCCATCAGTGCAGTCAGCATCCCCCCTGGCACAGATACGCAGTATTTT.